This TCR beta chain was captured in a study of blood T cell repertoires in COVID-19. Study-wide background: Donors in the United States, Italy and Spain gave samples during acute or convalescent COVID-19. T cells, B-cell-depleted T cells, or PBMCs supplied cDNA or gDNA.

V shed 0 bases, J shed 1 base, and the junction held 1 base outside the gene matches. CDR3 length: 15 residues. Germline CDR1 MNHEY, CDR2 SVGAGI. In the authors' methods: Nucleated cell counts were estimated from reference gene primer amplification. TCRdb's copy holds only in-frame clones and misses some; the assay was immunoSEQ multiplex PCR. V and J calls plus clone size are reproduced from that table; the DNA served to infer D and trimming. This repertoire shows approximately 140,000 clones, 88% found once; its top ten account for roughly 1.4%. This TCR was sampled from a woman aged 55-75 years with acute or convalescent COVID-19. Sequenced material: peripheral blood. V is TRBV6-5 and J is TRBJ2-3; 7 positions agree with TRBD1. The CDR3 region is CASSYSTGRTDTQYF. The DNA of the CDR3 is TGTGCCAGCAGTTACTCGACAGGGCGCACAGATACGCAGTATTTT.